The present T cell receptor (beta chain) was sequenced within a study of lymphopenia after photon versus proton radiotherapy. CDR3 length equals 14 residues. Germline assignment: CDR1 SGHNT and CDR2 YYREEE (reference sequence). V gave up 4 bases and J gave up 8 bases, with 18 bases separating them. Notes on this clone: Its antigen is not identified.

Libraries were prepared by immunoSEQ multiplex PCR; TCRdb keeps only in-frame clonotypes and omits some of them. The sample consists of about 160,000 clones, roughly nine tenths of them appearing once. Whole-study results and caveats: Larger post-nadir TCR diversity loss correlated inversely with survival in deceased patients. Relative stability marked proton patients; photon patients lost diversity and naive cells. After lymphocyte nadir, photon-treated repertoires showed oligoclonal expansion, especially CD8+ Temra.

This specimen consisted of peripheral blood, obtained from a patient treated with photon-based radiotherapy. The chain combines TRBV5-4 with TRBJ1-2; weak D call: TRBD1 (6 bases). The clonotype originates from a middle-aged man with gastric cancer. For the CDR3, the DNA is TGTGCCAGCAGCCCCGCGAGGACAGCTGGAGGCTACACCTTC. It codes for CASSPARTAGGYTF.